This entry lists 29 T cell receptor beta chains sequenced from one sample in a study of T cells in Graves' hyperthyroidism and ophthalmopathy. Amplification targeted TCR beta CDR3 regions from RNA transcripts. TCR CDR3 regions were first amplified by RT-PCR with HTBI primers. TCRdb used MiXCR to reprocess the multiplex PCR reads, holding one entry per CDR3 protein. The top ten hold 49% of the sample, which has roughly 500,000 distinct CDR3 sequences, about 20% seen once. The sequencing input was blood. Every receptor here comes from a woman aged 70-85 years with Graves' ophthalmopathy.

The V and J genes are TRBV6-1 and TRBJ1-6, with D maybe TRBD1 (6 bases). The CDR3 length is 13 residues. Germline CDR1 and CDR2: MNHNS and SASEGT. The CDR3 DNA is TGTGTAGCACAGGGACCTCCTAATTCACCCCTCCACTTT. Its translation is CVAQGPPNSPLHF.

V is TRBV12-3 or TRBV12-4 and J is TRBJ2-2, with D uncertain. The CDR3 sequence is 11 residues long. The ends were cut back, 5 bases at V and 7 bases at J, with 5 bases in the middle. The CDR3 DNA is TGTGCCAGCAGTCCCTTCGGGGAGCTGTTTTTT. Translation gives CASSPFGELFF.

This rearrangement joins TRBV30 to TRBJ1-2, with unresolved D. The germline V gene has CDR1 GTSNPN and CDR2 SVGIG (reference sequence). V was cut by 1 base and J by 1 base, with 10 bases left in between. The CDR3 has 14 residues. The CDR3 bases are TGTGCCTGGAGTGCTCGGACGGTTAACTATGGCTACACCTTC. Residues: CAWSARTVNYGYTF.

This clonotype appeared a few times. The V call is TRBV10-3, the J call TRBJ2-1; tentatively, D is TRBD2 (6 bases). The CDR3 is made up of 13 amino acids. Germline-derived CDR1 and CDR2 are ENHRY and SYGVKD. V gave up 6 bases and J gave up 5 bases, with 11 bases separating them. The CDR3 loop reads CAISAGTDNEQFF. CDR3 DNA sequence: TGTGCCATCAGCGCGGGAACTGACAATGAGCAGTTCTTC.

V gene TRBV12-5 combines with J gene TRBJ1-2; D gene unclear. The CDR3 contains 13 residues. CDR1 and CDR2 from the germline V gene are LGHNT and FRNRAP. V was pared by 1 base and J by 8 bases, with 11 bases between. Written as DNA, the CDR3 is TGTGCTAGTGGTTTGGCGGAACTCAGGGGCTACACCTTC. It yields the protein CASGLAELRGYTF. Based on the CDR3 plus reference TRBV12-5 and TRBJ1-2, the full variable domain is DARVTQTPRHKVTEMGQEVTMRCQPILGHNTVFWYRQTMMQGLELLAYFRNRAPLDDSGMPKDRFSAEMPDATLATLKIQPSEPRDSAVYFCASGLAELRGYTFGSGTRLTVV.

The CDR3 is CASQRDAGYTGELFF. DNA of the CDR3: TGCGCCAGCCAACGGGACGCAGGGTACACCGGGGAGCTGTTTTTT. The chain joins TRBV5-1 to TRBJ2-2, with D perhaps TRBD1 or TRBD2 (5 bases each). Germline CDR1 and CDR2: SGHRS and YFSETQ. The V end was cut by 7 bases, the J end by 3 bases, with 16 bases between. This CDR3 is built from 15 residues.

CDR3 amino acids: CATLGTLSGEQFF. Written as DNA, the CDR3 is TGTGCCACCCTCGGGACTCTAAGTGGGGAGCAGTTCTTC. This chain connects TRBV24-1 to TRBJ2-1; D is possibly TRBD2 (6 bases). The V gene lost 9 bases and the J gene lost 10 bases, with 18 bases spanning the gap. Germline V CDR1 and CDR2: KGHDR, SFDVKD. The CDR3 totals 13 residues.

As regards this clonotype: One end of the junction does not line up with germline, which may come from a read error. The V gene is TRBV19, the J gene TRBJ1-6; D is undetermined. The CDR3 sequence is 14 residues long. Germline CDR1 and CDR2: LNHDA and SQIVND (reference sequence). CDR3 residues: CASSAASYDSPLHF. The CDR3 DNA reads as TGTGCCAGTAGTGCAGCATCCTATGATTCACCCCTCCACTTT.

The CDR3 protein is CASSVEADLAVSYEQYF. The CDR3 nucleotides read TGTGCCAGCAGCGTAGAGGCAGATCTGGCCGTCTCCTACGAGCAGTACTTC. The rearrangement joins TRBV9 to TRBJ2-7; D gene ambiguous. The CDR3 runs to 17 residues. Germline CDR1 is SGDLS and CDR2 is YYNGEE. Trimming shortened V by 0 bases and J by 0 bases, and 16 bases separated the two germline ends.

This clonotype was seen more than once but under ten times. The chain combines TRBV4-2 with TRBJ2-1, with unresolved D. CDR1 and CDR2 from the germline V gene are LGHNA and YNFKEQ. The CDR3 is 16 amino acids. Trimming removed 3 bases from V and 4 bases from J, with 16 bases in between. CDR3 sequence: CASSQKNDHRYNEQFF. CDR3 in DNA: TGTGCCAGCAGCCAGAAGAACGACCATCGTTACAATGAGCAGTTCTTC.

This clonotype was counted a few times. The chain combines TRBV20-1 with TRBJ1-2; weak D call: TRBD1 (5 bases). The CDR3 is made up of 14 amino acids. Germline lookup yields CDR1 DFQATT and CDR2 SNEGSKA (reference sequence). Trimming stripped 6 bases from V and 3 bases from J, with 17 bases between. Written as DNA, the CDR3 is TGCAGTGCAGCGGGACCCACCCTGCACTATGGCTACACCTTC. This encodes CSAAGPTLHYGYTF.

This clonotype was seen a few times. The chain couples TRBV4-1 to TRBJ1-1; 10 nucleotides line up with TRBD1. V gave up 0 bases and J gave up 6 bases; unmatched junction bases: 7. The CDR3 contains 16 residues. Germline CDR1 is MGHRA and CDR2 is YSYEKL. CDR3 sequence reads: CASSQDQGTGVAEAFF. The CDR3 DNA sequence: TGCGCCAGCAGCCAAGATCAAGGGACAGGGGTCGCTGAAGCTTTCTTT.

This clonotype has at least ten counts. DNA for the CDR3: TGTGCCAGCAGCCATGTCACCGGTGGAGAGACCCAGTACTTC. As protein: CASSHVTGGETQYF. J is TRBJ2-5 and V is TRBV3-1; D unresolved. The CDR3 runs to 14 residues. Between the trimmed V and J ends, which lost 3 bases and 4 bases, there was a span of 12 bases. CDR1 is LGHDT and CDR2 is YNNKEL in the germline V gene (reference sequence).

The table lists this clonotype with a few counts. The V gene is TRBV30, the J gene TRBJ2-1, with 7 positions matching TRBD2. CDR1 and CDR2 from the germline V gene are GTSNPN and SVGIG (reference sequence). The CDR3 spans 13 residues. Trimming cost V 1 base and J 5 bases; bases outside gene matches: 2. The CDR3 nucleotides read TGTGCCTGGAGTGGGGCGGGGGACAATGAGCAGTTCTTC. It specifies CAWSGAGDNEQFF. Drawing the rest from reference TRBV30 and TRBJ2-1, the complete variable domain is SQTIHQWPATLVQPVGSPLSLECTVEGTSNPNLYWYRQAAGRGLQLLFYSVGIGQISSEVPQNLSASRPQDRQFILSSKKLLLSDSGFYLCAWSGAGDNEQFFGPGTRLTVL.

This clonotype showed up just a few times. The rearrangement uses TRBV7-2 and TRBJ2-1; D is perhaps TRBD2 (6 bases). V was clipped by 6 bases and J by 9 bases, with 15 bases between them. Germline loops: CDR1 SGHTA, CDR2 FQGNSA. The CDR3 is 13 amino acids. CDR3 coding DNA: TGTGCCAGCAGGCCTAGCGCTGGGGGTGAGCAGTTCTTC. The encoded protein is CASRPSAGGEQFF.

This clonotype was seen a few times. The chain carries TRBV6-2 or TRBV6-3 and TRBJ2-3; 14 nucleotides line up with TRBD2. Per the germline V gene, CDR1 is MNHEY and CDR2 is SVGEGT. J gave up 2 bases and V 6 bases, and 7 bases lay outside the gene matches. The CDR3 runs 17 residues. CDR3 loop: CASSRTSGRLNTDTQYF. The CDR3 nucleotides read TGTGCCAGCAGCCGGACTAGCGGGAGGCTCAACACAGATACGCAGTATTTT.

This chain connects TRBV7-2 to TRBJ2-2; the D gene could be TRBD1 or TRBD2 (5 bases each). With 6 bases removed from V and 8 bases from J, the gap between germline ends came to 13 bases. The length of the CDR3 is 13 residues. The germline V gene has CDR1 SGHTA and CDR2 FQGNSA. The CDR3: CASSLRGWGELFF. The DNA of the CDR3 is TGTGCCAGCAGTCTCCGGGGCTGGGGGGAGCTGTTTTTT.

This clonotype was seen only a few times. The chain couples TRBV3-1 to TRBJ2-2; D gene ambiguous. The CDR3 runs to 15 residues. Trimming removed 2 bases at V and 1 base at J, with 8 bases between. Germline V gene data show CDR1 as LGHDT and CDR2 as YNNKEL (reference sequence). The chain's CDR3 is CASSQSDLNTGELFF. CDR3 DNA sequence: TGTGCCAGCAGCCAAAGCGACCTGAACACCGGGGAGCTGTTTTTT.

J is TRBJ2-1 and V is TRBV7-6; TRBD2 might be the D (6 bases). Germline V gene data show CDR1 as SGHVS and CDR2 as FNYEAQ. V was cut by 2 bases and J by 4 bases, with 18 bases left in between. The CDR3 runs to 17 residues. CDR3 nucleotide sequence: TGTGCCAGCAGCTTACTCCTGAGCGGGCGTGCATACAATGAGCAGTTCTTC. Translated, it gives CASSLLLSGRAYNEQFF.

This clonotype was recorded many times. Written as DNA, the CDR3 is TGTGCCAGCAGCTCCCGGAACACTGAAGCTTTCTTT. Amino acid sequence: CASSSRNTEAFF. The chain employs TRBV7-2 and TRBJ1-1; D remains ambiguous. In germline, CDR1 is SGHTA, CDR2 FQGNSA. Between the trimmed V and J ends, which lost 4 bases and 1 base, there was a span of 4 bases. The CDR3 runs to 12 residues.

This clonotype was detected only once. CDR3 amino acids: CAVSGDIGELFF. The CDR3 nucleotides read TGTGCCGTATCGGGCGACATCGGGGAGCTGTTTTTT. The chain joins TRBV2 to TRBJ2-2; no firm D call. Trimming stripped 11 bases from V and 7 bases from J, with 14 bases between. Germline V CDR1 and CDR2: SNHLY, FYNNEI. This CDR3 region has 12 residues.

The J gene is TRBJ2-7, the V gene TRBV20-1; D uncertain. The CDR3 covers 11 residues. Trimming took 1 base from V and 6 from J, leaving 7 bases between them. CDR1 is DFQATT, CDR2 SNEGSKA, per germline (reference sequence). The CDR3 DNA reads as TGCAGTGCTAGAGGTCGGAGCGAGCAGTACTTC. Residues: CSARGRSEQYF.

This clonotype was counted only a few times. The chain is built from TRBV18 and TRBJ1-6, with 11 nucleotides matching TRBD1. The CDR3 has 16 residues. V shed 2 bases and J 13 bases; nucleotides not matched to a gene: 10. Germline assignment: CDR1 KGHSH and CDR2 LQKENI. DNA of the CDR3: TGTGCCAGCTCACCAATGGTCGCGGGACAGGGGGTTCCCCTCCACTTT. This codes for CASSPMVAGQGVPLHF.

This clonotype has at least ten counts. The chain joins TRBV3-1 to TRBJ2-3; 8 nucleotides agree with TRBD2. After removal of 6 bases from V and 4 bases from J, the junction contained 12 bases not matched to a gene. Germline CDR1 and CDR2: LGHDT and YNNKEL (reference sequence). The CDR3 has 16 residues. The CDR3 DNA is TGTGCCAGCAGTGACCCAAGCGGGAGATACGCAGATACGCAGTATTTT. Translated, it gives CASSDPSGRYADTQYF.

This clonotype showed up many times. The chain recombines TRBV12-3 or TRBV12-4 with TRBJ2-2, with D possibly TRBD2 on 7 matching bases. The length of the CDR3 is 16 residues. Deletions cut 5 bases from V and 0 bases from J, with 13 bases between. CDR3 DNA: TGTGCCAGCAGTCCCACGGGGGGCGCGAACACCGGGGAGCTGTTTTTT. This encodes CASSPTGGANTGELFF.

The CDR3 DNA follows: TGTGCCAGCAGCGTAGATCCGCGCACAGATACGCAGTATTTT. Protein sequence: CASSVDPRTDTQYF. The chain is built from TRBV9 and TRBJ2-3; D is unclear. The length of the CDR3 is 14 residues. The ends were cut back, 0 bases at V and 1 base at J, with 6 bases in the middle. The germline gives CDR1 SGDLS, CDR2 YYNGEE. The complete variable domain, with remaining parts taken from reference TRBV9 and TRBJ2-3, reads DSGVTQTPKHLITATGQRVTLRCSPRSGDLSVYWYQQSLDQGLQFLIQYYNGEERAKGNILERFSAQQFPDLHSELNLSSLELGDSALYFCASSVDPRTDTQYFGPGTRLTVL.

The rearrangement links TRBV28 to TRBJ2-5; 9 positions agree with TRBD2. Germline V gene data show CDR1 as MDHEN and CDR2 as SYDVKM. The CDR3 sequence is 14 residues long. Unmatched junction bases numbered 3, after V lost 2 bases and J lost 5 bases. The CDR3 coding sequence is TGTGCCAGCAGTTTAGCGGGAGGGTGGGAGACCCAGTACTTC. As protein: CASSLAGGWETQYF.

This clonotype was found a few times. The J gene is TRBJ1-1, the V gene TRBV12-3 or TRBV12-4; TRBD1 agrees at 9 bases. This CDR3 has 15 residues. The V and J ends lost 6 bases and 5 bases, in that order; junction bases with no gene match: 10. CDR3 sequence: CASRLSTGGGTEAFF. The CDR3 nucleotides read TGTGCCAGCAGACTATCCACAGGGGGCGGAACTGAAGCTTTCTTT.

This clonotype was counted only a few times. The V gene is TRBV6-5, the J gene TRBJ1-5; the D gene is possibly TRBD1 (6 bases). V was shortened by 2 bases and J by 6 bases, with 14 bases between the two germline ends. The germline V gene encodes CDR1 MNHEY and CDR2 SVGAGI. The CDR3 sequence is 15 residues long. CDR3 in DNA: TGTGCCAGCAGTTACCAACAGGGAAGGGGTCAGCCCCAGCATTTT. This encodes CASSYQQGRGQPQHF.